This TCR beta chain appears in the sequencing data of a study of T cell responses to AZD1222 COVID-19 vaccine. This CDR3 region has 13 residues. In germline, CDR1 is MNHEY, CDR2 SMNVEV (reference sequence). V was trimmed by 3 bases and J by 2 bases, leaving 7 bases between them. Some clones are missing from TCRdb's copy, which holds only in-frame ones; the method was immunoSEQ multiplex PCR. Seen here are around 100,000 clones, around 88% observed once, and the top ten hold under 6.5%. The rearrangement links TRBV27 to TRBJ1-2, with D unclear. The sample was peripheral blood, taken 28 days after the second AZD1222 dose. The receptor's source is an adult who received the AZD1222 COVID-19 vaccine. The CDR3 nucleotides read TGTGCCAGCAGTTTTCAAAGAAACTATGGCTACACCTTC. Translated, it gives CASSFQRNYGYTF.